This T cell receptor beta chain derives from a study of neoadjuvant anti-PD-1 for oral cavity cancer. Study-wide context: Most patients had three to four biweekly doses of 3 mg/kg nivolumab before resection. Study-wide results and limits: Post-nivolumab, blood T cell clonality was significantly elevated in non-responders.

In this sample, this clone turned up a few times. Its specificity is not known. This table comes from immunoSEQ multiplex PCR, and its TCRdb copy is limited to in-frame clones, with some not included. This sample yields around 70,000 clones, of which approximately 84% are seen a single time; nearly 3.5% belongs to the top ten. Indicated time point: after neoadjuvant nivolumab, at surgical resection. The receptor was derived from a person between 40 and 80 years old with oral cavity squamous cell carcinoma. This material consisted of PBMCs, taken after nivolumab (anti-PD-1) treatment.

The CDR3 coding sequence is TGCAGTGGAGAGAACACTGAAGCTTTCTTT. Its translation: CSGENTEAFF. The V and J genes are TRBV20-1 and TRBJ1-1, with unresolved D. Trimming took 7 bases from V and 1 from J, leaving 4 bases between them. Germline lookup yields CDR1 DFQATT and CDR2 SNEGSKA (reference sequence). This CDR3 contains 10 residues.